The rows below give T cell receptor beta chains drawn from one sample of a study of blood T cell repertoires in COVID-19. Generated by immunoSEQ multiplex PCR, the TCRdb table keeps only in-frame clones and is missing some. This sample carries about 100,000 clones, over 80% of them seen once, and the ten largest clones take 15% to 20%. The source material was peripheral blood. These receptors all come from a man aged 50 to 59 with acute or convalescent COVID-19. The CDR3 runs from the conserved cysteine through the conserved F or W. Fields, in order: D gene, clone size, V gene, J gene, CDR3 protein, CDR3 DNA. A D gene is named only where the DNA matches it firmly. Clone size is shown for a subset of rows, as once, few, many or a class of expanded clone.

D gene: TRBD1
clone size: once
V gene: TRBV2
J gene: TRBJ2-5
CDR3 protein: CASRDRVGETQYF
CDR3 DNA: TGTGCCAGCAGGGACAGGGTCGGCGAGACCCAGTACTTC

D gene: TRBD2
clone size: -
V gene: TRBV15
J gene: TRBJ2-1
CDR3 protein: CATSSPGLAGGEQFF
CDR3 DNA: TGTGCCACCAGCAGCCCGGGACTAGCGGGGGGTGAGCAGTTCTTC

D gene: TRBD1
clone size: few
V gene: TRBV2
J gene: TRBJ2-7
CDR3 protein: CASSEALIGDRPPYEQYF
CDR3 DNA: TGTGCCAGCAGTGAAGCGCTAATCGGGGACAGGCCTCCCTACGAGCAGTACTTC

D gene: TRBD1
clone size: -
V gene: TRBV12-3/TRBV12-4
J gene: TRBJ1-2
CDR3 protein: CASNGQGGGYTF
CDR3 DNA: TGTGCCAGCAACGGACAGGGGGGTGGCTACACCTTC

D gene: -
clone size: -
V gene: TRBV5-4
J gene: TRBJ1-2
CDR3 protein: CATTTGGRYGYTF
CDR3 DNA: TGTGCCACCACGACGGGGGGGAGGTATGGCTACACCTTC

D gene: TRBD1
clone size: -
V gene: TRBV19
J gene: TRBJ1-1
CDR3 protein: CASSTRQGLNLNTEAFF
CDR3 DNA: TGTGCCAGTAGTACCCGACAGGGTCTTAACTTGAACACTGAAGCTTTCTTT

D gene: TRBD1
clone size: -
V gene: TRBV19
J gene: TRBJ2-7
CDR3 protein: CASSSPGTAYEQYF
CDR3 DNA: TGTGCCAGTAGTTCGCCCGGGACAGCCTACGAGCAGTACTTC

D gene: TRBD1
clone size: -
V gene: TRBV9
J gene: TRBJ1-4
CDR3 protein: CASSPWGQGNENEKLFF
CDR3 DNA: TGTGCCAGCAGCCCTTGGGGACAGGGAAATGAAAATGAAAAACTGTTTTTT

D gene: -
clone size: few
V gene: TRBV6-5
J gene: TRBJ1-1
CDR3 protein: CASSIGATEAFF
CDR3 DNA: TGTGCCAGCAGCATAGGGGCCACTGAAGCTTTCTTT

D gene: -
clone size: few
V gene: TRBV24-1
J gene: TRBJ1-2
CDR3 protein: CATSATVSYGYTF
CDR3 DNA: TGTGCCACCAGCGCTACAGTATCCTATGGCTACACCTTC

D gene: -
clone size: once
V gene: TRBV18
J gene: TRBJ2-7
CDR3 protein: CASSPYGSSSYEQYF
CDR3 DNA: TGTGCCAGCTCACCATACGGCTCTAGCTCCTACGAGCAGTACTTC

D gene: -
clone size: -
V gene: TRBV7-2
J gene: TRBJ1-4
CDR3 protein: CASSPRLGPGNEKLFF
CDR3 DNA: TGTGCCAGCAGCCCCCGACTAGGACCTGGCAATGAAAAACTGTTTTTT

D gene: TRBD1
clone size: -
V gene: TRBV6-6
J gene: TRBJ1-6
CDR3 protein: CASSIRTGRNSPLHF
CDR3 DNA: TGTGCCAGCAGTATAAGGACAGGACGGAATTCACCCCTCCACTTT

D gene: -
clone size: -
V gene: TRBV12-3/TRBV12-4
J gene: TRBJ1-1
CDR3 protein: CASSFGGNTEAFF
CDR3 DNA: TGTGCCAGCAGTTTTGGCGGTAACACTGAAGCTTTCTTT